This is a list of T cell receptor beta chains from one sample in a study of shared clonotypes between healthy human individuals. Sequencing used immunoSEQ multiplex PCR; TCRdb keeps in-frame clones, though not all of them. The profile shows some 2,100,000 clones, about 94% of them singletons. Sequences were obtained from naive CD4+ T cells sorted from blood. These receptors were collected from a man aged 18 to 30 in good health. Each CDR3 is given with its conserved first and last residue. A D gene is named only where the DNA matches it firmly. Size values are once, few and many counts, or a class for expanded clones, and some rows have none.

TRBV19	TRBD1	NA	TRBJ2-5	TGTGCCAGTAGTATGCGGACAGGTGGTGGAGAGACCCAGTACTTC	CASSMRTGGGETQYF
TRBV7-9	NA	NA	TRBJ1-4	TGTGCCAGCAGCTTTGGCTCAGGGGCAACTAATGAAAAACTGTTTTTT	CASSFGSGATNEKLFF
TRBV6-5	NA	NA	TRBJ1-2	TGTGCCAGCAGCCCTGCCCAGGGAACCTATGGCTACACCTTC	CASSPAQGTYGYTF
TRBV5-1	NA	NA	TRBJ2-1	TGCGCCAGCAGCGCCTACTCTACGAATGAGCAGTTCTTC	CASSAYSTNEQFF
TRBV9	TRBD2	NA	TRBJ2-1	TGTGCCAGCAGCCCGAGTAGCCCGACTAGCGGGCCTGACGGCTACAATGAGCAGTTCTTC	CASSPSSPTSGPDGYNEQFF
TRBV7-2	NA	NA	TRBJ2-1	TGTGCCAGCAGCTTATATTGGAACAATGAGCAGTTCTTC	CASSLYWNNEQFF
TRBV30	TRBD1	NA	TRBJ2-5	TGTGCCTGGTCCCGGGGGCAGGGGGCACAGGAGACCCAGTACTTC	CAWSRGQGAQETQYF
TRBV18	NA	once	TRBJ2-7	TGTGCCAGCTCACCATCGACACCCTACGAGCAGTACTTC	CASSPSTPYEQYF
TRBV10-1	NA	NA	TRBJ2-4	TGCGCCAGCAGGGATCGGGGGATCAAAAACATTCAGTACTTC	CASRDRGIKNIQYF
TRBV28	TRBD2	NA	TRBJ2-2	TGTGCCAGCAGGTCCAGCGGGATCGGAATCGCCGGGGAGCTGTTTTTT	CASRSSGIGIAGELFF
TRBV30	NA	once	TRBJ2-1	TGTGCCTTGGAGTGGCTCGGACTTCGGTCCTACAATGAGCAGTTCTTC	CALEWLGLRSYNEQFF
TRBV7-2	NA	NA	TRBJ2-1	TGTGCCAGCAGCTTAGGGATAGTGGTTGGGTACAATGAGCAGTTCTTC	CASSLGIVVGYNEQFF
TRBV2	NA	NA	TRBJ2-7	TGTGCCAGCAGTGAAACCAGGGCCTACGAGCAGTACTTC	CASSETRAYEQYF
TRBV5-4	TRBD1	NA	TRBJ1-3	TGTGCCAGCAGCTTGGCGGACAGGGGGTCTGGAAACACCATATATTTT	CASSLADRGSGNTIYF
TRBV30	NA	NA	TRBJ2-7	TGTGCCTTCGACAGCGCCAACTACGAGCAGTACTTC	CAFDSANYEQYF
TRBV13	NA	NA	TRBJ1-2	TGTGCCAGCAGCTTAAATCCGGGACATACCCTTTTGGGAGGCTACACCTTC	CASSLNPGHTLLGGYTF
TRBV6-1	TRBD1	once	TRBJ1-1	TGTGCCAGCAGTGGAGGGGCCGGGACAGTGGCTTTCTTT	CASSGGAGTVAFF
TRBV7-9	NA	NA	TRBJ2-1	TGTGCCAGCAGCCTCGTCCCGGACAATGAGCAGTTCTTC	CASSLVPDNEQFF
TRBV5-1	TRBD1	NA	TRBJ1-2	TGCGCCAGCAGCTTTTCCCGACAGGGCTATGGCTACACCTTC	CASSFSRQGYGYTF
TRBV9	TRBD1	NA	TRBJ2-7	TGTGCCAGCAGCAAAACTGGGGACAGGGGTAACGAGCAGTACTTC	CASSKTGDRGNEQYF
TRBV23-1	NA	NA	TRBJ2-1	TGCGCCAGCAGTCAATCTATTGCTCGAGGGGATGAGCAGTTCTTC	CASSQSIARGDEQFF
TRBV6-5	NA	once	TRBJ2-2	TGTGCCAGCAGTTACTTCGGGAGGAACACCGGGGAGCTGTTTTTT	CASSYFGRNTGELFF
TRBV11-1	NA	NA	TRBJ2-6	TGTGCCAGCAGCGGGGCCCCTGGGGCCAACGTCCTGACTTTC	CASSGAPGANVLTF
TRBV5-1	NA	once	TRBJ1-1	TGCGCCAGCAGCTTGGAAAGGGCCGGGGACACTGAAGCTTTCTTT	CASSLERAGDTEAFF
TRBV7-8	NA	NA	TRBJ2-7	TGTGCCAGCAGCCCCACCCGGGATTTCTACGAGCAGTACTTC	CASSPTRDFYEQYF
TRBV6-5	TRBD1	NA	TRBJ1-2	TGTGCCAGCAGTTACGAAACAGGGGGCGTCGGAGGCTACACCTTC	CASSYETGGVGGYTF
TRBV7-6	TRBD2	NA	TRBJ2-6	TGTGCCAGCAGCAAGAGGGGACTAGCGGGAGGGCCTGGGGCCAACGTCCTGACTTTC	CASSKRGLAGGPGANVLTF
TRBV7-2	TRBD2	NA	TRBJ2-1	TGTGCCAGCAGCTTCGGACTAGCGGGAGGTCAGGAGCAGTTCTTC	CASSFGLAGGQEQFF
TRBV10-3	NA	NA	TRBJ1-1	TGTGCCATCAGTGAAGGGGTTACTGAAGCTTTCTTT	CAISEGVTEAFF
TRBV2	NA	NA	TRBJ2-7	TGTGCCAGCAGTGAGAGACGCATCTCCTACGAGCAGTACTTC	CASSERRISYEQYF
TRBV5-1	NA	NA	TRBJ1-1	TGCGCCAGCAGCTTGGTGTTCCGCATGAACACTGAAGCTTTCTTT	CASSLVFRMNTEAFF
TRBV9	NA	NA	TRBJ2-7	TGTGCCAGCAGCGTAGGGGGGCTACCCTACGAGCAGTACTTC	CASSVGGLPYEQYF
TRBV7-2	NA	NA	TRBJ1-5	TGTGCCAGCAGCTTAAAGGGTGGTGATCAGCCCCAGCATTTT	CASSLKGGDQPQHF
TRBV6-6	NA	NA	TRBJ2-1	TGTGCCAGCAATGAGCGGACCTACAATGAGCAGTTCTTC	CASNERTYNEQFF
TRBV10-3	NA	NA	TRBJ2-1	TGTGCCATCAGTGAGGGGCGCGATGAGCAGTTCTTC	CAISEGRDEQFF
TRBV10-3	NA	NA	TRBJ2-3	TGTGCCACCATCGCCACTAGTTCCTCCACGGATACGCAGTATTTT	CATIATSSSTDTQYF
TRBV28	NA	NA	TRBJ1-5	TGTGCCAGCAGGACGGCTAATCAGCCCCAGCATTTT	CASRTANQPQHF
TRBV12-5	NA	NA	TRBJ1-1	TGTGCTAGTGGTCTACAGGACACTGAAGCTTTCTTT	CASGLQDTEAFF
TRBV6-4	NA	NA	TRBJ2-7	TGTGCCAGCAGTGAGCTTGGGTCTTTGAACGAGCAGTACTTC	CASSELGSLNEQYF
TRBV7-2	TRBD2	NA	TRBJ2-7	TGTGCCAGCAGCTCGGGACTAGCGGGGACCTACGAGCAGTACTTC	CASSSGLAGTYEQYF
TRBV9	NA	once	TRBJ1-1	TGTGCCAGCAGCGTAATGGTTAACACTGAAGCTTTCTTT	CASSVMVNTEAFF
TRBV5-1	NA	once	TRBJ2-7	TGCGCCAGCAGCTATACTAGTTTGAATGAGCAGTACTTC	CASSYTSLNEQYF
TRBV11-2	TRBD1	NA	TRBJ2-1	TGTGCCAGCAGCTCCCCCGGGACAGGGTCCTACAATGAGCAGTTCTTC	CASSSPGTGSYNEQFF
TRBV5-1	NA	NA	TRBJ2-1	TGCGCCAGCAGCCCATCCCCTAGCGAGCTATACAATGAGCAGTTCTTC	CASSPSPSELYNEQFF
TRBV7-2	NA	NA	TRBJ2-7	TGTGCCAGCAGCTTAGGCGGGACAGATCCCTACGAGCAGTACTTC	CASSLGGTDPYEQYF